The T cell receptor (beta chain) under discussion was sequenced for a study of siplizumab effects on memory and regulatory T cells (dated by TCRdb to between 2019 and 2020). Study-level background: The study examined how the anti-CD2 antibody siplizumab affects alloreactive T-cell subsets in allogeneic mixed lymphocyte reactions built from human PBMCs.

In regard to this clone: Its binding antigen is unknown. There are no base qualities to consult, and no much larger clone falls within one base.

Sorted unstimulated T cells, along with proliferating T cells recovered from mixed lymphocyte reactions, underwent TCRbeta CDR3 sequencing. Fresh whole blood from 9 to 10 HLA-typed healthy donors served as the source for isolating PBMCs. Unstimulated CD4+ non-regulatory T cells were FACS-sorted to map the origin of alloreactive clones. General conclusions and limits of the study: Among mappable alloreactive CD4+ clones, the Treg-derived fraction averaged approximately 69% with siplizumab versus roughly 30% in control reactions. Roughly 80-97% of proliferating CD4+ or CD8+ clones could not be assigned a naive or memory phenotype. No functional confirmation was obtained for the suppressive function of proliferating Tregs from siplizumab cultures. Unstimulated naive T cells appeared more diverse than memory T cells, and naive cells seemed to contribute substantially to the alloresponse. Because sequences at frequencies below about 10^-5 were poorly captured, only a minor fraction of alloreactive clones could be mapped back to unstimulated subsets. The cumulative frequency of alloreactive sequences traceable to unstimulated CD4+ memory T cells was significantly reduced by siplizumab.

There are 14 amino acids in the CDR3, from cysteine to phenylalanine inclusive. Of all the DNA, just the CDR3 is kept, 42 bases in frame from base 1. The CDR1 and CDR2 encoded by the germline V gene are SGHRS and YFSETQ. Deletion took 4 bases off V and 4 bases off J, with a span of 11 bases between the germline ends. Libraries were prepared through the immunoSEQ multiplex PCR assay. The deep sequencing platform assayed around 95,000 TCR templates per sample. Genomic DNA extracted from sorted T cells was used for TCRbeta CDR3 sequencing. The original methods were these. The R programming language was used for clonal analysis of the TCRbeta CDR3 data. Unstimulated samples were compared with post-reaction CFSE-low samples to define alloreactive CD4+ and CD8+ clones. Alloreactive CD4+ clones were assigned to regulatory or non-regulatory origin by matching sequences to sorted unstimulated Treg and non-Treg repertoires. Not all clones reach the TCRdb copy of this immuneACCESS table, which keeps in-frame sequences only. Checked studies attribute under half of the gap to unresolved V genes and leave the rest unexplained. The DNA was the basis for D and trimming; V, J and clone size are from that table. This sample gives 100,000 or so clones in total; about 90% of them show up just once. The ten most abundant clones make up 12% of the sample.

Source material: non-Treg CD4+ T cells sorted from blood. The sample's cell subset or site label, in plain terms: FACS-sorted unstimulated CD4+ non-regulatory T cells. The clonotype comes from a human donor in good health. In this chain, TRBV5-1 is recombined with TRBJ2-2; TRBD1 might be the D gene, on 7 matching bases. The nucleotides read TGCGCCAGCAGCATCCAGGGGGGCACCGGGGAGCTGTTTTTT. It codes for CASSIQGGTGELFF.